This passage covers 18 T cell receptor beta chains from one sample sequenced in a study of shared clonotypes between healthy human individuals. Produced via immunoSEQ multiplex PCR; TCRdb's table is partial and in-frame only. The profile covers about 680,000 clones, with 73% appearing a single time and 1.5% to 2% taken by the ten largest. The sequenced material came from memory CD4+ T cells sorted from blood. Indicated subset: CD45RA-negative fraction. These TCRs come from a woman aged 25 to 39 in good health.

The V gene is TRBV5-1, the J gene TRBJ1-2; D unresolved. The CDR3 runs 15 residues. In germline, CDR1 is SGHRS, CDR2 YFSETQ. The V end was cut by 5 bases, the J end by 6 bases, with 20 bases between. CDR3 DNA: TGCGCCAGCAGTCCCGACGGAAACCTGGTGGATGGCTACACCTTC. As protein: CASSPDGNLVDGYTF. Filled out from reference TRBV5-1 and TRBJ1-2, the complete variable domain reads KAGVTQTPRYLIKTRGQQVTLSCSPISGHRSVSWYQQTPGQGLQFLFEYFSETQRNKGNFPGRFSGRQFSNSRSEMNVSTLELGDSALYLCASSPDGNLVDGYTFGSGTRLTVV.

The rearrangement joins TRBV27 to TRBJ2-1, with 14 bases identical to TRBD2. The V gene end was trimmed by 5 bases and the J gene end by 7 bases; junction bases not matched to a gene: 10. This CDR3 has 17 amino acids. Germline assignment: CDR1 MNHEY and CDR2 SMNVEV (reference sequence). Written as DNA, the CDR3 is TGTGCCAGCAGTCCTTTGACTAGCGGGAGGGCCAGAAATGAGCAGTTCTTC. This sequence encodes CASSPLTSGRARNEQFF.

This clone was picked up a small number of times. The chain links TRBV4-2 to TRBJ2-2; 11 positions match TRBD1. The CDR3 loop spans 16 amino acids. The V and J ends lost 5 bases and 6 bases, in that order; junction bases with no gene match: 8. Per germline, CDR1 LGHNA and CDR2 YNFKEQ. The CDR3 spells CASSYVPGQGAGELFF. Written as DNA, the CDR3 is TGTGCCAGCAGCTATGTCCCGGGACAGGGGGCCGGGGAGCTGTTTTTT.

Points on this clone: One junction end disagrees with the germline gene, perhaps due to a read error. CDR3 in DNA: TGTGCCAGCAGGGCGTCCGCCCTCAGCAATCAGCCTCAGCATTTT. The encoded protein is CASRASALSNQPQHF. The chain employs TRBV6-5 and TRBJ1-5; D not certain. CDR1 is MNHEY and CDR2 is SVGAGI in the germline V gene. The CDR3 covers 15 residues.

The rearrangement joins TRBV5-1 to TRBJ2-1; D possibly matches TRBD1 or TRBD2 (5 bases each). The germline CDR1 and CDR2 sequences are SGHRS and YFSETQ. This CDR3 is 14 amino acids long. Trimming removed 3 bases from V and 5 bases from J, with 12 bases in between. CDR3 DNA sequence: TGCGCCAGCAGCTCCCGGGACCCAAACAATGAGCAGTTCTTC. It codes for CASSSRDPNNEQFF.

This sequence joins TRBV11-1 and TRBJ2-7; 7 nucleotides align to TRBD1. Germline V gives CDR1 SGHAT, CDR2 FQDESV (reference sequence). The CDR3 is 16 amino acids. V was pared by 5 bases and J by 0 bases, with 10 bases of the junction left unmatched. The CDR3 loop reads CASSQRQGQSSYEQYF. For the CDR3, the DNA is TGTGCCAGCAGCCAAAGACAGGGCCAAAGCTCCTACGAGCAGTACTTC.

The chain has TRBV29-1 and TRBJ2-1, with 8 bases identical to TRBD1. The V gene end was trimmed by 8 bases and the J gene end by 8 bases; junction bases not matched to a gene: 8. The germline gives CDR1 SQVTM, CDR2 ANQGSEA. The CDR3 covers 12 residues. As DNA, the CDR3 is TGCAGCTCAGGACAGGGAATCGATGAGCAGTTCTTC. As protein: CSSGQGIDEQFF.

This clone was observed a few times. This sample also contains other DNA sequences that code for the same CDR3. The V gene is TRBV5-1, the J gene TRBJ2-1, with 8 bases that match TRBD2. CDR1 and CDR2 from the germline V gene are SGHRS and YFSETQ. CDR3 length: 15 amino acids. The ends lost 4 bases at V and 4 bases at J; junction bases unmatched: 7. This CDR3 is CASSLDSGGYNEQFF. CDR3 in DNA: TGCGCCAGCAGCCTCGACAGCGGGGGATACAATGAGCAGTTCTTC. Together with reference TRBV5-1 and TRBJ2-1, the CDR3 gives the full variable domain: KAGVTQTPRYLIKTRGQQVTLSCSPISGHRSVSWYQQTPGQGLQFLFEYFSETQRNKGNFPGRFSGRQFSNSRSEMNVSTLELGDSALYLCASSLDSGGYNEQFFGPGTRLTVL.

A note on this clone: At one end, the junction sequence differs from germline, possibly due to a read error. The gene calls are TRBV18 and TRBJ2-7, with D unresolved. There are 12 residues in the CDR3. Germline CDR1 and CDR2: KGHSH and LQKENI. This CDR3 is CASSPPAEPPLF. Written as DNA, the CDR3 is TGTGCCAGCTCACCACCAGCCGAGCCGCCTCTCTTC.

The chain has TRBV11-2 and TRBJ2-3, with 11 bases aligning to TRBD2. The germline V gene encodes CDR1 SGHAT and CDR2 FQNNGV. The J segment lost 2 bases and the V segment lost 3 bases, leaving 10 bases of the junction unmatched. The CDR3 has 18 amino acids. Written as DNA, the CDR3 is TGTGCCAGCAGCTTCAGACAGGGGGGACTAGCGGCCACAGATACGCAGTATTTT. Translated, it gives CASSFRQGGLAATDTQYF. Full variable domain (missing parts from reference TRBV11-2 and TRBJ2-3): EAGVAQSPRYKIIEKRQSVAFWCNPISGHATLYWYQQILGQGPKLLIQFQNNGVVDDSQLPKDRFSAERLKGVDSTLKIQPAKLEDSAVYLCASSFRQGGLAATDTQYFGPGTRLTVL.

This chain joins TRBV6-5 and TRBJ2-1; TRBD1 agrees at 9 bases. There are 13 residues in the CDR3. V shed 6 bases, J shed 7 bases, and the junction held 4 bases outside the gene matches. Germline CDR1 is MNHEY and CDR2 is SVGAGI. CDR3 nucleotides: TGTGCCAGCAGCACAGGGGGCAGGAATGAGCAGTTCTTC. As protein: CASSTGGRNEQFF.

This clone came up a few times. The chain joins TRBV5-1 to TRBJ1-2, with TRBD1 identical over 8 bases. Trimming at V came to 4 bases and at J to 4 bases, leaving 9 bases not matched to a gene. Germline CDR1 and CDR2: SGHRS and YFSETQ. The CDR3 consists of 15 residues. CDR3 DNA: TGCGCCAGCAGCAGCGGACAGGGAGGCTCCTATGGCTACACCTTC. As protein: CASSSGQGGSYGYTF.

As regards this clone: The identical CDR3 is also encoded by other nucleotide sequences in the sample. The chain links TRBV4-1 to TRBJ2-7; tentative D call: TRBD2 (6 bases). Trimming shortened V by 1 base and J by 2 bases, and 12 bases separated the two germline ends. This CDR3 comprises 15 residues. The germline CDR1 and CDR2 sequences are MGHRA and YSYEKL. CDR3 bases: TGCGCCAGCAGCCAAGCCGGGACTGGGGCCTACGAGCAGTACTTC. Translation gives CASSQAGTGAYEQYF.

The chain links TRBV14 to TRBJ2-7; D perhaps matches TRBD1 (5 bases). The germline V gene has CDR1 SGHDN and CDR2 FVKESK. This CDR3 comprises 14 residues. V lost 2 bases and J lost 1, with 9 bases in between. CDR3 bases: TGTGCCAGCAGCCAATTCAGGGCGTCCTACGAGCAGTACTTC. It yields the protein CASSQFRASYEQYF.

V usage is TRBV7-3 and J usage is TRBJ2-7; D gene ambiguous. The CDR3 length is 14 residues. Trimming shortened V by 1 base and J by 5 bases, and 12 bases separated the two germline ends. The germline V gene encodes CDR1 SGHTA and CDR2 FQGTGA. The CDR3 nucleotides are TGTGCCAGCAGCTTAAGTAACAGCCTCAACGAGCAGTACTTC. This gives the protein CASSLSNSLNEQYF. The full variable domain, rest sourced from reference TRBV7-3 and TRBJ2-7, is GAGVSQTPSNKVTEKGKYVELRCDPISGHTALYWYRQSLGQGPEFLIYFQGTGAADDSGLPNDRFFAVRPEGSVSTLKIQRTERGDSAVYLCASSLSNSLNEQYFGPGTRLTVT.

As to this clone: This sample also contains other DNA sequences that code for the same CDR3. This chain connects TRBV25-1 to TRBJ2-7, with 9 positions matching TRBD1. CDR3 length: 14 amino acids. Trimming at V came to 3 bases and at J to 2 bases, leaving 2 bases not matched to a gene. Germline V gene data show CDR1 as MGHDK and CDR2 as SYGVNS. Here the CDR3 DNA reads TGTGCCAGCAGTGAGGGGACAGGGACCTACGAGCAGTACTTC. Protein sequence: CASSEGTGTYEQYF.

This clone was detected once. V usage is TRBV18 and J usage is TRBJ1-1; D remains ambiguous. The CDR3 has 14 residues. From germline, CDR1 is KGHSH and CDR2 LQKENI. The V and J ends lost 3 bases and 1 base respectively, with 9 bases between them. In DNA, the CDR3 is TGTGCCAGCTCACCCATCGCAGGGAACACTGAAGCTTTCTTT. Translation gives CASSPIAGNTEAFF.

Ten or more counts support this clone. The chain is built from TRBV19 and TRBJ1-3, with 9 bases matching TRBD1. The CDR3 covers 16 residues. The V and J ends lost 7 bases and 0 bases, in that order; junction bases with no gene match: 7. The germline V gene encodes CDR1 LNHDA and CDR2 SQIVND (reference sequence). This CDR3 is CASNLGQGYSGNTIYF. The CDR3 DNA reads TGTGCCAGTAATCTGGGACAGGGCTACTCTGGAAACACCATATATTTT.